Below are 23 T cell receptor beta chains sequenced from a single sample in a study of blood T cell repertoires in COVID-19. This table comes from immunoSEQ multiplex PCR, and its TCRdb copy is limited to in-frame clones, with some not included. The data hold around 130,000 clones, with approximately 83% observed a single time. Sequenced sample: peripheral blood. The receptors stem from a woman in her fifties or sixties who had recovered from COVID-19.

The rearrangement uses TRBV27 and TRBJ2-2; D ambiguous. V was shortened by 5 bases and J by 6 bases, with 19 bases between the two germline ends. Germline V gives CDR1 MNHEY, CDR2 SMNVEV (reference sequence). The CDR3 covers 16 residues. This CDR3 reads CASSPSLTGRAGELFF. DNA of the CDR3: TGTGCCAGCAGTCCCTCCCTGACTGGCCGGGCCGGGGAGCTGTTTTTT.

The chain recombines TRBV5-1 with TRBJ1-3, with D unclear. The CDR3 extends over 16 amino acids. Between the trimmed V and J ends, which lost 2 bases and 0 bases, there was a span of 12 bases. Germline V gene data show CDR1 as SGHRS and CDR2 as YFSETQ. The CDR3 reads CASSFRELGSGNTIYF. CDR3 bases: TGCGCCAGCAGCTTCCGGGAATTGGGCTCTGGAAACACCATATATTTT. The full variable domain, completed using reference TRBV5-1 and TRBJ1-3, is KAGVTQTPRYLIKTRGQQVTLSCSPISGHRSVSWYQQTPGQGLQFLFEYFSETQRNKGNFPGRFSGRQFSNSRSEMNVSTLELGDSALYLCASSFRELGSGNTIYFGEGSWLTVV.

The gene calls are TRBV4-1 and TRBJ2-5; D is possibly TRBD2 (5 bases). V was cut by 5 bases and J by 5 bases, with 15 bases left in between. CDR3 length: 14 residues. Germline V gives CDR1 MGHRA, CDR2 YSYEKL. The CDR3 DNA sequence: TGCGCCAGCAGCAAGGCCGCTGGGGAGGAGACCCAGTACTTC. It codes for CASSKAAGEETQYF.

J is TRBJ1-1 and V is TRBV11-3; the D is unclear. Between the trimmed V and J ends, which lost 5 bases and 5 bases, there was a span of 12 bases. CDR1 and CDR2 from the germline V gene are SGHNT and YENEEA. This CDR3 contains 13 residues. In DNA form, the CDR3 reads TGTGCCAGCAGCATCATAACGGGAACTGAAGCTTTCTTT. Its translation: CASSIITGTEAFF.

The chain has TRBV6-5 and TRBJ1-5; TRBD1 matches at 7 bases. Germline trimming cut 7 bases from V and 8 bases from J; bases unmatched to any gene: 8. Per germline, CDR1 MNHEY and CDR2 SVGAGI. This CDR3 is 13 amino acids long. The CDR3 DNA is TGTGCCAGCACCCGGGACAGATCGGAGCCCCAGCATTTT. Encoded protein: CASTRDRSEPQHF.

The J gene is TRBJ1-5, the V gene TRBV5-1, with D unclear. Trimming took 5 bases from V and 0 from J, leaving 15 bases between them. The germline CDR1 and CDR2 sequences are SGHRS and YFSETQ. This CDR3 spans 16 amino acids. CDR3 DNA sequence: TGCGCCAGCAGACCAACCCCAGAAAATAGCAATCAGCCCCAGCATTTT. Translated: CASRPTPENSNQPQHF.

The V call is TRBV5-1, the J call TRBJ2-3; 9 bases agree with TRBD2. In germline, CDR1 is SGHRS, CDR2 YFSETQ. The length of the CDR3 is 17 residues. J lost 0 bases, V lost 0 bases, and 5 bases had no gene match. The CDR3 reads CASSLDPSGVSTDTQYF. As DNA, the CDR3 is TGCGCCAGCAGCTTGGACCCTAGCGGGGTGAGCACAGATACGCAGTATTTT.

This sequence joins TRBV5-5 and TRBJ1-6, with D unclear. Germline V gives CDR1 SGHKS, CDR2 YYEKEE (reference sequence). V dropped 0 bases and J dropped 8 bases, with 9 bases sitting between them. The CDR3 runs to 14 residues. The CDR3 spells CASSLGADYSPLHF. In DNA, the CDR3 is TGTGCCAGCAGCTTGGGGGCTGATTATTCACCCCTCCACTTT.

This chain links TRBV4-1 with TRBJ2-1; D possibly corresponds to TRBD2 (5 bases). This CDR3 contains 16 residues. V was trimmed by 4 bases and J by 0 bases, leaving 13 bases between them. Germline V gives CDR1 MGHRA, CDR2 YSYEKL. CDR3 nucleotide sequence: TGCGCCAGCAGCCTAAGCGGACGTAGCTCCTACAATGAGCAGTTCTTC. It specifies CASSLSGRSSYNEQFF.

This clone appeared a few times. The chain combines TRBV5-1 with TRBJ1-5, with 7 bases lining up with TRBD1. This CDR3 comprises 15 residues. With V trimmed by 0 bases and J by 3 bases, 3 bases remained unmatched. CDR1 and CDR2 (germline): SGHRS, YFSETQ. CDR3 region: CASSLGDSVNQPQHF. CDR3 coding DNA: TGCGCCAGCAGCTTGGGGGACAGCGTCAATCAGCCCCAGCATTTT.

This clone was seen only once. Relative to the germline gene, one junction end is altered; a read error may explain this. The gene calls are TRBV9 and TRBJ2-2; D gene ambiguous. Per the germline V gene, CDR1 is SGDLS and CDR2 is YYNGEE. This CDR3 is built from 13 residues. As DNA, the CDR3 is TGTGCCAGCACCGTAACCTTCAGCGGGGAGCTGTTTTTT. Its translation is CASTVTFSGELFF.

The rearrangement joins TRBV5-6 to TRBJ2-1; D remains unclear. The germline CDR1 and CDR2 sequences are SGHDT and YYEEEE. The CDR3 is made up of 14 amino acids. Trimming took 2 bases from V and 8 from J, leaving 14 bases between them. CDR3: CASSFNRGRYEQFF. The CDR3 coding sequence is TGTGCCAGCAGCTTTAATCGAGGCCGGTATGAGCAGTTCTTC.

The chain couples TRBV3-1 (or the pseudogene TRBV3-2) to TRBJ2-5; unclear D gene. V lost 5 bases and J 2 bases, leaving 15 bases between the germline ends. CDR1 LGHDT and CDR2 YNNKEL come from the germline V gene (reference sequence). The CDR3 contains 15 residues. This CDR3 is CASSRESPGQETQYF. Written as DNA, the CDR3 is TGTGCCAGCAGCAGAGAATCCCCCGGTCAAGAGACCCAGTACTTC.

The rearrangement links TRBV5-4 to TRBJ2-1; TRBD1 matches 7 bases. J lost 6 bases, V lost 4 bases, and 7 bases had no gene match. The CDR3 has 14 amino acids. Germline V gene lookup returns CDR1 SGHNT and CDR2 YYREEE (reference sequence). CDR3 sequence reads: CASSPTGIRNEQFF. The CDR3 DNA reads TGTGCCAGCAGCCCGACAGGGATCCGCAATGAGCAGTTCTTC.

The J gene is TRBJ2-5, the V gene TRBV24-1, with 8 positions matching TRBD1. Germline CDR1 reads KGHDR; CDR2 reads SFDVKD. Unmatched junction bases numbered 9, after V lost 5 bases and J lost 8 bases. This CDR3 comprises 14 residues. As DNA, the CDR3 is TGTGCCACCAGTGCCTCGGGGACAGGAGGAACCCAGTACTTC. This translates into CATSASGTGGTQYF.

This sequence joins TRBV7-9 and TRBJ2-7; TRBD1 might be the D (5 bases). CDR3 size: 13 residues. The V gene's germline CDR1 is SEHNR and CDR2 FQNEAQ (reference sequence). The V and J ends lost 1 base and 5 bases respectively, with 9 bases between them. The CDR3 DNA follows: TGTGCCAGCAGCTTAGATCCAGGGCACGAGCAGTACTTC. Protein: CASSLDPGHEQYF.

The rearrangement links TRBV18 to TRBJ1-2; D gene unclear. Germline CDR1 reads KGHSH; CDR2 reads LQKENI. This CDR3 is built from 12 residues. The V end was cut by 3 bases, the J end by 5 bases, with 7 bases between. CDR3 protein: CASSPQDYGYTF. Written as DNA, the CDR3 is TGTGCCAGCTCACCCCAGGATTATGGCTACACCTTC.

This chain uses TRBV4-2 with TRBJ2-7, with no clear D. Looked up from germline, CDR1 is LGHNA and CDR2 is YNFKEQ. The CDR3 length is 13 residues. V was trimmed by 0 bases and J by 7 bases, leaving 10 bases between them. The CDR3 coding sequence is TGTGCCAGCAGCCAAGATGTGACGCGGGAGCAGTACTTC. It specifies CASSQDVTREQYF.

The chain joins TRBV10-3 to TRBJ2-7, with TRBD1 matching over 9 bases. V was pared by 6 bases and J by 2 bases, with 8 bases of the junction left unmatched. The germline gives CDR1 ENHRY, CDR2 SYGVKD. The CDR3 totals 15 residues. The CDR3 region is CAISARDRVTYEQYF. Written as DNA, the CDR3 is TGTGCCATCAGCGCCCGGGACAGGGTTACCTACGAGCAGTACTTC.

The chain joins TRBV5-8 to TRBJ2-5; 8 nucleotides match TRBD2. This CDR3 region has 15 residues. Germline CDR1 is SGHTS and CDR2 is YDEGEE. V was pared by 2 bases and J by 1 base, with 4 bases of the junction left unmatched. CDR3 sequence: CASSLGSGVQETQYF. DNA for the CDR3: TGTGCCAGCAGCTTAGGTAGCGGGGTCCAAGAGACCCAGTACTTC.

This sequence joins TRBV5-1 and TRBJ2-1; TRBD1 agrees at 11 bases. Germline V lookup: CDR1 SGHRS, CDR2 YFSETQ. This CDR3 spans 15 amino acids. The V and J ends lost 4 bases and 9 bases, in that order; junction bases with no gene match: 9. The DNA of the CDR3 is TGCGCCAGCAGCATCGGACAGGGGGCAAGTGGTGAGCAGTTCTTC. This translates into CASSIGQGASGEQFF.

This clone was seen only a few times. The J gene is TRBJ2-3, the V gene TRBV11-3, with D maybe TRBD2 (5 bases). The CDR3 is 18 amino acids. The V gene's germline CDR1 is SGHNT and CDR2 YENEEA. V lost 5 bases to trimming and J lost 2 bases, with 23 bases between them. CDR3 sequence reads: CASSLGDQNWISTDTQYF. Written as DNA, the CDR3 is TGTGCCAGCAGCCTCGGGGATCAAAATTGGATTTCCACAGATACGCAGTATTTT.

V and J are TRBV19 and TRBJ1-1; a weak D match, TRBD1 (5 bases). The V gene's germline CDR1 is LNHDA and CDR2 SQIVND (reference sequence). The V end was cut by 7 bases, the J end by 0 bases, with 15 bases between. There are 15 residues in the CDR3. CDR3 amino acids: CASTQGFNMNTEAFF. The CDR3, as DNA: TGTGCCAGTACGCAGGGATTCAACATGAACACTGAAGCTTTCTTT.